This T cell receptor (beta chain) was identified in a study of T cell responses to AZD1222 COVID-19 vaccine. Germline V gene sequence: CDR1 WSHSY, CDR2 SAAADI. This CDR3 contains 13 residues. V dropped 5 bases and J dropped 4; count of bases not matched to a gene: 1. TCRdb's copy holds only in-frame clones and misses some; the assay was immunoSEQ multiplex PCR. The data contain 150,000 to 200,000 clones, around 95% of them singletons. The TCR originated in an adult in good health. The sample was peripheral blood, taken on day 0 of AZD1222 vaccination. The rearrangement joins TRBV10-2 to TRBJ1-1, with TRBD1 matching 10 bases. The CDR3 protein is CASSRTGGTEAFF. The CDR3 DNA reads TGCGCCAGCAGTCGGACAGGGGGCACTGAAGCTTTCTTT.